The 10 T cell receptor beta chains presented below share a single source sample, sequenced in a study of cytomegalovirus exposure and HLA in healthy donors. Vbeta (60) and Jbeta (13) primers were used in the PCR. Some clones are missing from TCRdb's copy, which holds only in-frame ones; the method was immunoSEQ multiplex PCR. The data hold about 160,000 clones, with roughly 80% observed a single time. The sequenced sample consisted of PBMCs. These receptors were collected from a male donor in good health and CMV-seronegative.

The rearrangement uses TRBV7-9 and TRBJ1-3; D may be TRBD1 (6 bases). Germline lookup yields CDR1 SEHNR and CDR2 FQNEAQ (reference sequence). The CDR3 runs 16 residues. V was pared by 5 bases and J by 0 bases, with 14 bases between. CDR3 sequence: CASSLGGGVSGNTIYF. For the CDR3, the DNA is TGTGCCAGCAGCCTCGGAGGGGGGGTCTCTGGAAACACCATATATTTT.

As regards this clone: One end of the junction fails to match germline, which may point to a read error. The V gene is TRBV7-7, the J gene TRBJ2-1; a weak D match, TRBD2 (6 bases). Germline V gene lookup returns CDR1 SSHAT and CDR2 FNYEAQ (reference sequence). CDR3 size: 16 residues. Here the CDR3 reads CASSLLAGSSYNEQFF. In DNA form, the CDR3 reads TGTGCTAGCAGCTTACTGGCGGGGAGCTCCTACAATGAGCAGTTCTTC.

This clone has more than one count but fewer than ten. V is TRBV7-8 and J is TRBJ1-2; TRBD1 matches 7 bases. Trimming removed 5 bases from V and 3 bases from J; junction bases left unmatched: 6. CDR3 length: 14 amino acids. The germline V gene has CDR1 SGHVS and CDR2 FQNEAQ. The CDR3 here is CASSPTGWDYGYTF. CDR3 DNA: TGTGCCAGCAGCCCGACAGGGTGGGACTATGGCTACACCTTC.

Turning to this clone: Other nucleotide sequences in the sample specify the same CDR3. CDR3 loop: CASSYSQGTGNTIYF. As DNA, the CDR3 is TGTGCCAGCAGTTATTCACAGGGTACCGGAAACACCATATATTTT. V usage is TRBV6-5 and J usage is TRBJ1-3; maybe TRBD1 (6 bases). This CDR3 comprises 15 residues. Trimming stripped 3 bases from V and 4 bases from J, with 13 bases between. The germline V gene encodes CDR1 MNHEY and CDR2 SVGAGI.

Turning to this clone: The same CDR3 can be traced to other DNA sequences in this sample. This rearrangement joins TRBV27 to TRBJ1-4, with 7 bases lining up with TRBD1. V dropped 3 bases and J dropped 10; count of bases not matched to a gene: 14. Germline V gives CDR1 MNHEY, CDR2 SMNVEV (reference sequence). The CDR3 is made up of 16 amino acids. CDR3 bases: TGTGCCAGCAGTTTCTGGACTGAAGGGGGCCCCAGAAAACTGTTTTTT. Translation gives CASSFWTEGGPRKLFF.

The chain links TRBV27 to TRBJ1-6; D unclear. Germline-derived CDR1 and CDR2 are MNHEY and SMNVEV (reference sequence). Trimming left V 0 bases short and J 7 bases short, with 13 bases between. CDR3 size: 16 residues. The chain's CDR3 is CASSLSLGQTNSPLHF. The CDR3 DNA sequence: TGTGCCAGCAGTTTATCTCTTGGGCAAACCAATTCACCCCTCCACTTT.

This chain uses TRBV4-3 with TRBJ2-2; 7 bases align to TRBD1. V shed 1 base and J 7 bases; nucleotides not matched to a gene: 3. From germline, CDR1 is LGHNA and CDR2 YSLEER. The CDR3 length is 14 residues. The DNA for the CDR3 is TGCGCCAGCAGCCAAGGACAGGGAAACGGGGAGCTGTTTTTT. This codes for CASSQGQGNGELFF.

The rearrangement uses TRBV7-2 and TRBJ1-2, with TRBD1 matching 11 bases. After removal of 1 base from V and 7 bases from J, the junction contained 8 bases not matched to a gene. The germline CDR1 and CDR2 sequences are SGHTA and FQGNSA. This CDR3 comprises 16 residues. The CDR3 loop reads CASSLERGQGVLGYTF. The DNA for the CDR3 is TGTGCCAGCAGCTTAGAGAGGGGACAGGGGGTACTTGGCTACACCTTC.

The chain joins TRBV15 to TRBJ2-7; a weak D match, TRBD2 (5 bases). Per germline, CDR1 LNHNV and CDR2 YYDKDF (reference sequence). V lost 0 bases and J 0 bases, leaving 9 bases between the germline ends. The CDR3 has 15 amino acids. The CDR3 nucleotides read TGTGCCACCAGCAGAGAGTTGAGGGCCTCCTACGAGCAGTACTTC. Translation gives CATSRELRASYEQYF.

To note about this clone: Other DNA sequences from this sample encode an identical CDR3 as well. CDR3 amino acids: CASSPGLAGETQYF. CDR3 DNA sequence: TGCGCCAGCAGTCCCGGACTAGCGGGGGAGACCCAGTACTTC. This chain uses TRBV5-1 with TRBJ2-5; 12 bases align to TRBD2. Trimming removed 5 bases from V and 5 bases from J; junction bases left unmatched: 4. From germline, CDR1 is SGHRS and CDR2 YFSETQ. CDR3 size: 14 residues.